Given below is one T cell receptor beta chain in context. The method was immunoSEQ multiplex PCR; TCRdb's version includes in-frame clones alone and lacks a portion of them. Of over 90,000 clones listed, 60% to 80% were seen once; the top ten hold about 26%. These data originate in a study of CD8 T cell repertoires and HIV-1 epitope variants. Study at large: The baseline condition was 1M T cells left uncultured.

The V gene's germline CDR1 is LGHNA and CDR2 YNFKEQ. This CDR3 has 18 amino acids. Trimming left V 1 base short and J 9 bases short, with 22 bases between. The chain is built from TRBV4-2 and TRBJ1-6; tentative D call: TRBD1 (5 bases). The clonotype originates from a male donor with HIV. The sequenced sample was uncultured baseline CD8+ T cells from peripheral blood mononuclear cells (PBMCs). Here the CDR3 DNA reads TGTGCCAGCAGCCAAGTCGGGAGGGGCGAGGACATCGGTTCACCCCTCCACTTT. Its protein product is CASSQVGRGEDIGSPLHF.